What follows is one T cell receptor (beta chain) and its context. Its antigen remains unknown. TCRdb re-called the 5' RACE reads and catalogs CDR3 proteins one per entry, DNA excluded. Found here are about 380,000 distinct CDR3 sequences; the top ten clones hold just over 2.5%. This sample is part of a study of monozygotic twins with inflammatory bowel disease. Overall study findings and caveats: By inverse Simpson index, TCRbeta diversity was lower in IBD patients than in healthy co-twins. Differing immunosuppressive treatments may have added variability to patient repertoires.

Sequencing was carried out using blood. The source is a human donor with ulcerative colitis or Crohn's disease, or a healthy co-twin of an affected twin (not recorded which).

CDR3 residues: CASSPTGGVSTEAFF. J is TRBJ1-1 and V is TRBV18. The CDR3 totals 15 residues. The germline gives CDR1 KGHSH, CDR2 LQKENI. The whole variable domain, filled in from reference TRBV18 and TRBJ1-1, reads NAGVMQNPRHLVRRRGQEARLRCSPMKGHSHVYWYRQLPEEGLKFMVYLQKENIIDESGMPKERFSAEFPKEGPSILRIQQVVRGDSAAYFCASSPTGGVSTEAFFGQGTRLTVV.